The 18 T cell receptor beta chains listed next were all sequenced from one sample in a study of PD-L1 blockade in urothelial cancer. Regarding time point: pretreatment peripheral blood. Data came from immunoSEQ multiplex PCR; TCRdb stores just in-frame clones and leaves some out. The sample gives some 56,000 clones, around 86% of which show up once; 15% to 18% is in the top ten. Specimen: PBMCs, collected around atezolizumab (anti-PD-L1) treatment. Receptor source: a man between 65 and 85 years old with urothelial cancer.

The rearrangement links TRBV1 to TRBJ2-7; no DNA check was done on the table's D call, TRBD2. TRBV1 is shown as a pseudogene. CDR3 size: 17 residues. The CDR3 DNA reads as TGCACCAGCAGCCAAAACGGACTAGCGGGAGTGTCCTACGAGCAGTACTTC. Amino acids: CTSSQNGLAGVSYEQYF.

The chain links TRBV5-8 to TRBJ1-2, with 9 bases aligning to TRBD1. The CDR3 totals 13 residues. J was trimmed by 8 bases and V by 4 bases; bases with no gene match: 6. Germline CDR1 is SGHTS and CDR2 is YDEGEE. In DNA form, the CDR3 reads TGTGCCAGCAGCCATAGACAGGGGGAAGGCTACACCTTC. Protein product: CASSHRQGEGYTF.

This sequence joins TRBV6-5 and TRBJ2-1; 7 bases align to TRBD1. This CDR3 is 14 amino acids long. Looked up from germline, CDR1 is MNHEY and CDR2 is SVGAGI. After removal of 4 bases from V and 8 bases from J, the junction contained 8 bases not matched to a gene. The chain's CDR3 is CASSFPGGVDEQFF. CDR3 coding DNA: TGTGCCAGCAGTTTCCCAGGGGGAGTCGATGAGCAGTTCTTC.

A single count supports this clone. The gene calls are TRBV4-2 and TRBJ2-3, with 8 bases that match TRBD2. The germline V gene encodes CDR1 LGHNA and CDR2 YNFKEQ. The CDR3 totals 15 residues. The trim removed 3 bases at V and 14 bases at J, leaving 16 bases unmatched. The CDR3 protein is CASSHRREGHRYAYF. CDR3 coding DNA: TGTGCCAGCAGCCATCGACGGGAGGGGCACAGATACGCGTATTTT.

The chain couples TRBV21-1 to TRBJ1-5; no DNA check was done on the table's D call, TRBD1. TRBV21-1 is designated a pseudogene. The CDR3 length is 15 residues. The CDR3 sequence: CASSGGDREMEPQHF. As DNA, the CDR3 is TGTGCCAGCAGCGGGGGGGACAGGGAGATGGAGCCCCAGCATTTT.

The V and J genes are TRBV10-1 and TRBJ2-2; D remains ambiguous. This CDR3 is built from 14 residues. CDR1 is WNHNN and CDR2 is SYGVQD in the germline V gene (reference sequence). V was shortened by 4 bases and J by 1 base, with 7 bases between the two germline ends. The CDR3 region is CASSGNRNTGELFF. The CDR3 DNA reads TGCGCCAGCAGTGGAAACAGGAACACCGGGGAGCTGTTTTTT.

J is TRBJ2-5 and V is TRBV7-3, with D unresolved. Germline-derived CDR1 and CDR2 are SGHTA and FQGTGA. Deletions cut 5 bases from V and 0 bases from J, with 7 bases between. The CDR3 runs 13 residues. CDR3 nucleotide sequence: TGTGCCAGCAGCCAGGATTACCAAGAGACCCAGTACTTC. Residues: CASSQDYQETQYF.

The chain links TRBV7-9 to TRBJ2-3, with TRBD2 matching 8 bases. The CDR3 extends over 16 amino acids. The V gene end was trimmed by 0 bases and the J gene end by 3 bases; junction bases not matched to a gene: 5. Germline CDR1 SEHNR, CDR2 FQNEAQ (reference sequence). The CDR3: CASSLASGSGTDTQYF. The CDR3 DNA sequence: TGTGCCAGCAGCTTAGCGAGCGGGAGTGGAACAGATACGCAGTATTTT.

This clone came up a few times. The CDR3 here is CASSSGTHTEAFF. The CDR3 DNA reads TGTGCCAGCAGCTCCGGGACACACACTGAAGCTTTCTTT. The chain uses TRBV11-2 and TRBJ1-1; possibly TRBD1 for D (6 bases). The germline CDR1 and CDR2 sequences are SGHAT and FQNNGV. Trimming removed 4 bases from V and 3 bases from J, with 9 bases in between. CDR3 length: 13 residues.

V is TRBV5-4 and J is TRBJ1-2; the D gene is possibly TRBD1 (6 bases). V was pared by 4 bases and J by 6 bases, with 16 bases between. Per the germline V gene, CDR1 is SGHNT and CDR2 is YYREEE (reference sequence). There are 14 residues in the CDR3. The CDR3 protein is CASSGGGGGNGYTF. The CDR3 nucleotides are TGTGCCAGCAGCGGGGGAGGGGGAGGGAATGGCTACACCTTC.

This rearrangement joins TRBV2 to TRBJ2-1; 8 nucleotides align to TRBD1. Germline assignment: CDR1 SNHLY and CDR2 FYNNEI. This CDR3 is built from 14 residues. V was pared by 8 bases and J by 9 bases, with 12 bases of the junction left unmatched. CDR3 loop: CASLTGGSLGEQFF. CDR3 DNA: TGTGCCAGCCTTACAGGGGGGAGCTTAGGTGAGCAGTTCTTC.

This sequence joins TRBV7-9 and TRBJ2-3; 8 bases align to TRBD2. The CDR3 runs 16 residues. V shed 1 base and J 6 bases; nucleotides not matched to a gene: 9. Germline values: CDR1 SEHNR, CDR2 FQNEAQ (reference sequence). The CDR3 loop is CASSLGAGLVTDTQYF. In DNA, the CDR3 is TGTGCCAGCAGCTTAGGGGCGGGACTAGTGACTGATACGCAGTATTTT.

The chain links TRBV28 to TRBJ2-7; TRBD1 matches 11 bases. The CDR3 length is 14 residues. J gave up 3 bases and V 3 bases, and 1 base lay outside the gene matches. Germline V gene lookup returns CDR1 MDHEN and CDR2 SYDVKM. CDR3 sequence reads: CASSLDRGHYEQYF. CDR3 coding DNA: TGTGCCAGCAGTTTGGACAGGGGGCACTACGAGCAGTACTTC.

The genes are TRBV21-1 and TRBJ2-7; the DNA was not used to check the table's D call, TRBD1. TRBV21-1 has pseudogene status. The CDR3 is 16 amino acids. The CDR3 spells CASSGNVGDSAYEQYF. CDR3 sequence (DNA): TGTGCCAGCAGCGGGAATGTAGGGGACAGTGCCTACGAGCAGTACTTC.

The rearrangement joins TRBV2 to TRBJ2-1, with a possible D match to TRBD1 (6 bases). The CDR3 runs to 14 residues. Trimming removed 10 bases at V and 7 bases at J, with 20 bases between. Germline loops: CDR1 SNHLY, CDR2 FYNNEI. CDR3 amino acids: CATEDKTGPNEQFF. Written as DNA, the CDR3 is TGTGCCACCGAGGATAAGACAGGCCCGAATGAGCAGTTCTTC.

V and J are TRBV28 and TRBJ2-7, with TRBD2 matching 7 bases. The germline gives CDR1 MDHEN, CDR2 SYDVKM. The CDR3 is made up of 13 amino acids. The V segment lost 4 bases and the J segment 5 bases; nucleotides outside the gene matches: 5. CDR3 loop: CASSWGGGDEQYF. The CDR3 DNA reads as TGTGCCAGCAGTTGGGGGGGAGGGGACGAGCAGTACTTC.

The chain uses TRBV2 and TRBJ2-5, with 7 positions matching TRBD2. The CDR3 covers 14 residues. With V trimmed by 6 bases and J by 1 base, 5 bases remained unmatched. Per germline, CDR1 SNHLY and CDR2 FYNNEI. This CDR3 is CASRPRLAQETQYF. The CDR3 nucleotides are TGTGCCAGCAGACCAAGACTAGCCCAAGAGACCCAGTACTTC.

The CDR3 reads CASSRGTGGREKLFF. CDR3 bases: TGTGCCAGCAGCCGCGGGACAGGGGGTAGGGAAAAACTGTTTTTT. The chain recombines TRBV5-4 with TRBJ1-4; TRBD1 agrees at 11 bases. This CDR3 has 15 amino acids. V gave up 4 bases and J gave up 8 bases; unmatched junction bases: 7. Germline assignment: CDR1 SGHNT and CDR2 YYREEE (reference sequence).